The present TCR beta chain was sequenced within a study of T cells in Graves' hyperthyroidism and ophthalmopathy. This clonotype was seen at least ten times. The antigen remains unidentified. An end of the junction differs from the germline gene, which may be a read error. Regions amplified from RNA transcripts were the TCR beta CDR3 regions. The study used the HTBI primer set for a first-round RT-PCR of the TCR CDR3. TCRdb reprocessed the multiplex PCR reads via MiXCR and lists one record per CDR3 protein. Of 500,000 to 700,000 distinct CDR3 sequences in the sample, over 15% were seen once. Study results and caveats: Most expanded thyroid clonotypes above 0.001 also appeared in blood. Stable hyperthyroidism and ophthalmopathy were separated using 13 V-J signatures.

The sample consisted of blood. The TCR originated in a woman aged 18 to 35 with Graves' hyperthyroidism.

The CDR3 coding sequence is TGTGCCAGCAGGGAAGGGGGCGACCGATATGGCTACACCTTC. Protein sequence: CASREGGDRYGYTF. The V call is TRBV6-1, the J call TRBJ1-2, with 7 bases matching TRBD1. The CDR3 extends over 14 amino acids. CDR1 is MNHNS and CDR2 is SASEGT in the germline V gene.